Listed below are T cell receptor beta chains from one sample, sequenced in a study of blood T cell repertoires in COVID-19. Data came from immunoSEQ multiplex PCR; TCRdb stores just in-frame clones and leaves some out. The sample has fewer than 250,000 clones; approximately 85% are singletons. Sequencing was performed on PBMCs or T cells enriched from blood (not recorded which). The receptors shown here come from a woman between 45 and 60 years old with acute COVID-19. Both conserved end residues are part of each CDR3.

j_gene | v_gene | CDR3aa
TRBJ1-6 | TRBV18 | CASSSQTLTGRKINSPLHF
TRBJ2-4 | TRBV11-2 | CASTDWKQGSNIQYF
TRBJ1-2 | TRBV5-6 | CASSLSGGPYGYTF
TRBJ1-1 | TRBV4-3 | CASSQGQTTEAFF
TRBJ1-2 | TRBV5-1 | CASSLGQDGYTF
TRBJ1-4 | TRBV19 | CASKDRGRNNEKLFF
TRBJ1-1 | TRBV28 | CASTPLTGFGTEAFF
TRBJ1-2 | TRBV14 | CASSQTGTGAYGYTF
TRBJ1-2 | TRBV12-3/TRBV12-4 | CASSFVGWGYTF
TRBJ1-2 | TRBV6-2/TRBV6-3 | CASSSSRDRQSNYGYTF
TRBJ2-3 | TRBV7-9 | CASSLEQGIDTQYF
TRBJ1-1 | TRBV30 | CALVTGLVTEAFF
TRBJ2-2 | TRBV3-1/TRBV3-2 | CASSQAYPGLAGASNTGELFF
TRBJ2-5 | TRBV5-1 | CASSPSWAGGPGETQYF
TRBJ1-1 | TRBV7-3 | CASSSIQNTEAFF
TRBJ1-1 | TRBV19 | CASSRLGTGDTEAFF
TRBJ1-1 | TRBV28 | CASSLAGVSTEAFF